Below are 30 T cell receptor beta chains sequenced from a single sample in a study of T-cell memory formation after mild COVID-19. One entry per CDR3 protein results from TCRdb running MiXCR on the 5' RACE reads. The profile shows more than 400,000 distinct CDR3 sequences, approximately 18% of them singletons. The specimen was PBMCs or a T cell subset sorted from them (not recorded which). The receptors come from an adult woman who had mild COVID-19 (a few samples of this study predate the infection). Cell type and time point are not known.

This clonotype was found a few times. The chain carries TRBV12-3 or TRBV12-4 and TRBJ2-1, with 8 bases aligning to TRBD2. This CDR3 spans 18 amino acids. The V gene end was trimmed by 3 bases and the J gene end by 5 bases; junction bases not matched to a gene: 15. CDR3 residues: CASSLGRGVPPFHNEQFF. The DNA of the CDR3 is TGTGCCAGCAGTTTGGGGCGGGGGGTACCCCCTTTCCACAATGAGCAGTTCTTC.

The CDR3 region is CASSLADWSTNTEAFF. The CDR3 region has the DNA TGTGCCAGCAGCTTAGCCGATTGGAGTACGAACACTGAAGCTTTCTTT. This chain connects TRBV11-3 to TRBJ1-1, with unresolved D. Germline loops: CDR1 SGHNT, CDR2 YENEEA. The CDR3 runs to 16 residues. Trimming removed 1 base from V and 1 base from J, with 13 bases in between. The full variable domain, with the rest looked up from reference TRBV11-3 and TRBJ1-1, is EAGVVQSPRYKIIEKKQPVAFWCNPISGHNTLYWYLQNLGQGPELLIRYENEEAVDDSQLPKDRFSAERLKGVDSTLKIQPAELGDSAVYLCASSLADWSTNTEAFFGQGTRLTVV.

This clonotype was counted only a few times. The gene calls are TRBV10-3 and TRBJ2-5; possibly TRBD1 or TRBD2 for D (5 bases each). Trimming took 8 bases from V and 2 from J, leaving 18 bases between them. From germline, CDR1 is ENHRY and CDR2 SYGVKD. This CDR3 has 15 amino acids. The CDR3 bases are TGTGCCATCGCGCGAGCACGGGACGGACAAGAGACCCAGTACTTC. Translation gives CAIARARDGQETQYF.

This clonotype was recorded a few times. V gene TRBV5-1 combines with J gene TRBJ1-5, with TRBD1 matching over 8 bases. Germline-derived CDR1 and CDR2 are SGHRS and YFSETQ. This CDR3 comprises 13 residues. J lost 5 bases, V lost 4 bases, and 2 bases had no gene match. For the CDR3, the DNA is TGCGCCAGCAGCATGGACAGGGATCAGCCCCAGCATTTT. This encodes CASSMDRDQPQHF.

This clonotype was seen a few times. The gene calls are TRBV12-3 or TRBV12-4 and TRBJ2-5; no definite D call. V was pared by 5 bases and J by 5 bases, with 12 bases between. The CDR3 length is 13 residues. The CDR3 spells CASSPLLIETQYF. The CDR3, as DNA: TGTGCCAGCAGTCCCCTATTGATTGAGACCCAGTACTTC.

This clonotype was counted only a few times. This chain connects TRBV6-1 to TRBJ1-1; D remains ambiguous. This CDR3 is 13 amino acids long. V was cut by 10 bases and J by 0 bases, with 12 bases left in between. Per the germline V gene, CDR1 is MNHNS and CDR2 is SASEGT. CDR3 in DNA: TGTGCCACCCTACGGGAGGTGAACACTGAAGCTTTCTTT. This translates into CATLREVNTEAFF.

There are many counts of this clonotype. The rearrangement links TRBV5-1 to TRBJ1-1; D is perhaps TRBD1 (5 bases). The germline gives CDR1 SGHRS, CDR2 YFSETQ. Trimming removed 4 bases from V and 2 bases from J, with 12 bases in between. This CDR3 region has 14 residues. DNA for the CDR3: TGCGCCAGCAGCGAAGGGACGGCTAACACTGAAGCTTTCTTT. This gives the protein CASSEGTANTEAFF.

The chain recombines TRBV15 with TRBJ2-7, with D perhaps matching TRBD1 (5 bases). The CDR3 has 14 residues. Germline assignment: CDR1 LNHNV and CDR2 YYDKDF (reference sequence). V was shortened by 0 bases and J by 7 bases, with 13 bases between the two germline ends. DNA for the CDR3: TGTGCCACCAGCAGAGAGAGCTGGGGCGGTGAGCAGTACTTC. It is translated as CATSRESWGGEQYF.

The rearrangement links TRBV24-1 to TRBJ2-2; a possible D gene is TRBD1 (5 bases). The CDR3 is made up of 15 amino acids. Germline CDR1 KGHDR, CDR2 SFDVKD. Trimming shortened V by 3 bases and J by 1 base, and 8 bases separated the two germline ends. The CDR3 DNA reads TGTGCCACCAGTGATGGGGCCGTGAACACCGGGGAGCTGTTTTTT. It encodes CATSDGAVNTGELFF.

This rearrangement joins TRBV27 to TRBJ1-2, with D maybe TRBD1 (5 bases). The length of the CDR3 is 14 residues. Germline V gene sequence: CDR1 MNHEY, CDR2 SMNVEV (reference sequence). Trimming removed 6 bases at V and 4 bases at J, with 15 bases between. The CDR3 is CASSPIGGIYGYTF. The DNA for the CDR3 is TGTGCCAGCAGCCCAATTGGGGGAATCTATGGCTACACCTTC.

This clonotype was recorded at least ten times. The chain links TRBV7-9 to TRBJ2-7, with a tentative D call TRBD2 (6 bases). With 2 bases removed from V and 3 bases from J, the gap between germline ends came to 14 bases. The CDR3 is made up of 15 amino acids. Germline lookup yields CDR1 SEHNR and CDR2 FQNEAQ (reference sequence). As DNA, the CDR3 is TGTGCCAGCAGCTTATTTCCTAGCGAAGGCTACGAGCAGTACTTC. Translated: CASSLFPSEGYEQYF. The whole variable domain, remainder taken from reference TRBV7-9 and TRBJ2-7, is DTGVSQNPRHKITKRGQNVTFRCDPISEHNRLYWYRQTLGQGPEFLTYFQNEAQLEKSRLLSDRFSAERPKGSFSTLEIQRTEQGDSAMYLCASSLFPSEGYEQYFGPGTRLTVT.

This chain uses TRBV23-1 with TRBJ2-1; 10 nucleotides align to TRBD1. TRBV23-1 is known as an ORF, though its function is uncertain. The J segment lost 0 bases and the V segment lost 0 bases, leaving 11 bases of the junction unmatched. The CDR3 runs to 20 residues. The CDR3 loop reads CASSQSPTGGHPLSYNEQFF. The CDR3 nucleotides read TGCGCCAGCAGTCAATCACCGACAGGGGGCCACCCACTCTCCTACAATGAGCAGTTCTTC.

This clonotype showed up just a few times. The chain uses TRBV5-4 and TRBJ2-5, with D possibly matching TRBD2 (5 bases). V gave up 2 bases and J gave up 5 bases, with 13 bases separating them. CDR1 is SGHNT and CDR2 is YYREEE in the germline V gene (reference sequence). The CDR3 sequence is 14 residues long. CDR3 region: CASSFWGVSETQYF. CDR3 bases: TGTGCCAGCAGCTTTTGGGGAGTGTCCGAGACCCAGTACTTC.

There are a few counts of this clonotype. This chain links TRBV24-1 with TRBJ1-2; TRBD1 is a possible D gene (6 bases). The CDR3 runs 14 residues. Looked up from germline, CDR1 is KGHDR and CDR2 is SFDVKD. V dropped 0 bases and J dropped 4 bases, with 8 bases sitting between them. In nucleotides, the CDR3 is TGTGCCACCAGTGATTTGGACAGGAGCTATGGCTACACCTTC. It is translated as CATSDLDRSYGYTF.

Here the CDR3 reads CATSDSYRGGTDTQYF. In DNA, the CDR3 is TGTGCCACCAGTGATTCCTACAGGGGCGGCACAGATACGCAGTATTTT. This sequence joins TRBV24-1 and TRBJ2-3; 7 positions agree with TRBD1. The V segment lost 2 bases and the J segment 1 base; nucleotides outside the gene matches: 5. This CDR3 region has 16 residues. Germline values: CDR1 KGHDR, CDR2 SFDVKD.

This clonotype was counted between two and nine times. V is TRBV9 and J is TRBJ2-1, with 8 bases matching TRBD2. The V segment lost 0 bases and the J segment 1 base; nucleotides outside the gene matches: 15. CDR3 length: 20 residues. Germline CDR1 SGDLS, CDR2 YYNGEE. CDR3 region: CASSVGALAGIWVSYNEQFF. The CDR3 coding sequence is TGTGCCAGCAGCGTAGGTGCCCTAGCGGGTATCTGGGTGTCCTACAATGAGCAGTTCTTC.

V is TRBV6-5 and J is TRBJ2-2; D gene ambiguous. Germline CDR1 and CDR2: MNHEY and SVGAGI. This CDR3 has 21 amino acids. Between the trimmed V and J ends, which lost 2 bases and 4 bases, there was a span of 29 bases. CDR3 residues: CASSYLLESFRALPVTGELFF. The CDR3 DNA is TGTGCCAGCAGTTACCTACTCGAATCCTTCCGGGCCTTACCTGTCACCGGGGAGCTGTTTTTT.

This clonotype was seen at least ten times. The chain combines TRBV5-1 with TRBJ2-7, with D possibly being TRBD1 (6 bases). Germline-derived CDR1 and CDR2 are SGHRS and YFSETQ. V was cut by 7 bases and J by 5 bases, with 19 bases left in between. This CDR3 is 14 amino acids long. The DNA for the CDR3 is TGCGCCAGCTCCCCCGGGACACCGGCTGACGAGCAGTACTTC. This sequence encodes CASSPGTPADEQYF.

The CDR3 DNA is TGTGCCAGCAGACCTAGCCCCGGACAGGACTATGAAGCTTTCTTT. Its translation: CASRPSPGQDYEAFF. The rearrangement joins TRBV6-5 to TRBJ1-1; 7 positions agree with TRBD1. Trimming at V came to 6 bases and at J to 7 bases, leaving 14 bases not matched to a gene. CDR1 is MNHEY and CDR2 is SVGAGI in the germline V gene. The CDR3 is 15 amino acids.

A few counts support this clonotype. J is TRBJ2-5 and V is TRBV5-1, with 7 bases identical to TRBD2. Germline lookup yields CDR1 SGHRS and CDR2 YFSETQ. This CDR3 is built from 14 residues. Trimming removed 4 bases from V and 2 bases from J; junction bases left unmatched: 5. CDR3 nucleotides: TGCGCCAGCAGCCCGGGAGGCCAGCAAGAGACCCAGTACTTC. This encodes CASSPGGQQETQYF.

This clonotype was counted between two and nine times. The CDR3 here is CASHSGSPYEQYF. Here the CDR3 DNA reads TGTGCCAGCCATAGCGGGAGCCCCTACGAGCAGTACTTC. The chain carries TRBV25-1 and TRBJ2-7; 9 nucleotides align to TRBD2. The CDR3 covers 13 residues. V lost 8 bases, J lost 2 bases, and 4 bases stayed unmatched. In germline, CDR1 is MGHDK, CDR2 SYGVNS.

The chain recombines TRBV5-1 with TRBJ1-2; TRBD1 matches 9 bases. Germline CDR1 reads SGHRS; CDR2 reads YFSETQ. The CDR3 is 13 amino acids. V lost 4 bases to trimming and J lost 8 bases; unmatched junction nucleotides: 6. The CDR3 DNA reads as TGCGCCAGCAGCCTGACAGGGGGGAACGGCTACACCTTC. Translated: CASSLTGGNGYTF.

This clonotype appeared a few times. V and J are TRBV27 and TRBJ2-3; D is unresolved. This CDR3 spans 13 amino acids. Germline loops: CDR1 MNHEY, CDR2 SMNVEV (reference sequence). Deletions cut 6 bases from V and 5 bases from J, with 12 bases between. The CDR3 sequence: CASSLLAKDTQYF. As DNA, the CDR3 is TGTGCCAGCAGCCTCCTTGCTAAAGATACGCAGTATTTT.

The chain is built from TRBV10-3 and TRBJ1-2; TRBD1 aligns across 10 bases. The germline V gene has CDR1 ENHRY and CDR2 SYGVKD. The CDR3 sequence is 18 residues long. With 0 bases clipped from V and 6 bases from J, the junction kept 13 bases outside the gene matches. The CDR3 spells CAISESDPPGQGSDGYTF. Here the CDR3 DNA reads TGTGCCATCAGTGAGTCGGACCCCCCGGGACAGGGGAGTGATGGCTACACCTTC.

The rearrangement joins TRBV20-1 to TRBJ2-7; D is unclear. Germline V gene sequence: CDR1 DFQATT, CDR2 SNEGSKA (reference sequence). Trimming took 3 bases from V and 3 from J, leaving 12 bases between them. This CDR3 region has 13 residues. This chain's CDR3 is CSARSKGLYEQYF. CDR3 DNA sequence: TGCAGTGCTAGGTCCAAAGGCCTCTACGAGCAGTACTTC.

Only a few counts were recorded for this clonotype. This chain joins TRBV7-2 and TRBJ2-7; D remains ambiguous. The germline V gene has CDR1 SGHTA and CDR2 FQGNSA. Trimming cost V 1 base and J 7 bases, with 11 bases left between them. This CDR3 comprises 13 residues. CDR3 residues: CASSLVASREQYF. Here the CDR3 DNA reads TGTGCCAGCAGCTTAGTGGCCTCTAGGGAGCAGTACTTC.

V is TRBV5-1 and J is TRBJ1-1; 11 positions match TRBD1. Unmatched junction bases numbered 4, after V lost 2 bases and J lost 4 bases. Germline-derived CDR1 and CDR2 are SGHRS and YFSETQ. CDR3 length equals 15 residues. The CDR3 protein is CASSFWDRGGTEAFF. CDR3 nucleotides: TGCGCCAGCAGCTTCTGGGACAGGGGGGGCACTGAAGCTTTCTTT. Drawing the rest from reference TRBV5-1 and TRBJ1-1, the complete variable domain is KAGVTQTPRYLIKTRGQQVTLSCSPISGHRSVSWYQQTPGQGLQFLFEYFSETQRNKGNFPGRFSGRQFSNSRSEMNVSTLELGDSALYLCASSFWDRGGTEAFFGQGTRLTVV.

This clonotype appeared a few times. The V gene is TRBV7-8, the J gene TRBJ2-2, with D possibly being TRBD2 (6 bases). Trimming pared 2 bases from V and 6 bases from J, leaving 10 bases between. This CDR3 is built from 14 residues. Germline lookup yields CDR1 SGHVS and CDR2 FQNEAQ. CDR3 protein: CASSLRDFPGELFF. CDR3 coding DNA: TGTGCCAGCAGCTTACGGGACTTCCCCGGGGAGCTGTTTTTT. Full variable domain (rest looked up from reference TRBV7-8 and TRBJ2-2): GAGVSQSPRYKVAKRGQDVALRCDPISGHVSLFWYQQALGQGPEFLTYFQNEAQLDKSGLPSDRFFAERPEGSVSTLKIQRTQQEDSAVYLCASSLRDFPGELFFGEGSRLTVL.

The chain has TRBV4-3 and TRBJ2-6; the match to TRBD2 covers 10 bases. The length of the CDR3 is 15 residues. Per germline, CDR1 LGHNA and CDR2 YSLEER. Losses at the gene ends were 1 base for V and 17 bases for J; bases not matched to a gene: 11. CDR3 DNA: TGCGCCAGCAGCCAAGGGTCGGCTAGCGGGAGTTCGGTGACTTTC. Its translation is CASSQGSASGSSVTF.

This clonotype was observed a few times. The chain has TRBV12-3 or TRBV12-4 and TRBJ2-5, with 10 nucleotides matching TRBD2. CDR3 size: 15 residues. After removal of 5 bases from V and 5 bases from J, the junction contained 8 bases not matched to a gene. This chain's CDR3 is CASSIQRGGVETQYF. CDR3 nucleotides: TGTGCCAGCAGTATACAGCGGGGGGGCGTCGAGACCCAGTACTTC.